What follows are 20 T cell receptor beta chains derived from one specimen sequenced in a study of blood T cell repertoires in COVID-19. Libraries were prepared by immunoSEQ multiplex PCR; TCRdb keeps only in-frame clonotypes and omits some of them. This table holds approximately 250,000 clones, 80% to 95% found once. The sample comprised PBMCs or T cells enriched from blood (not recorded which). The origin of the receptors is a man between 40 and 49 years old who had been exposed to COVID-19.

The chain uses TRBV14 and TRBJ2-3; D is undetermined. The length of the CDR3 is 18 residues. Germline V gene lookup returns CDR1 SGHDN and CDR2 FVKESK. V was trimmed by 3 bases and J by 3 bases, leaving 22 bases between them. This CDR3 reads CASSHSRSTILMTDTQYF. Here the CDR3 DNA reads TGTGCCAGCAGCCATAGTCGTAGTACGATACTAATGACAGATACGCAGTATTTT.

V gene TRBV29-1 combines with J gene TRBJ2-1, with a weak D call TRBD2 (6 bases). The V end was cut by 4 bases, the J end by 9 bases, with 25 bases between. The CDR3 contains 16 residues. Germline-derived CDR1 and CDR2 are SQVTM and ANQGSEA. CDR3 coding DNA: TGCAGCGTTGTTTCGGCTAGCGATGCAGAAATGGGTGAGCAGTTCTTC. This encodes CSVVSASDAEMGEQFF.

CDR3 in DNA: TGTGCCAGCAGTGAAGGGGGACACCGAGGTACTGAAGCTTTCTTT. Translated, it gives CASSEGGHRGTEAFF. The V and J genes are TRBV2 and TRBJ1-1, with TRBD1 as a possible D gene (6 bases). This CDR3 is 15 amino acids long. V was clipped by 1 base and J by 5 bases, with 14 bases between them. In germline, CDR1 is SNHLY, CDR2 FYNNEI.

The V call is TRBV4-1, the J call TRBJ1-1; maybe TRBD1 (6 bases). The germline gives CDR1 MGHRA, CDR2 YSYEKL. V lost 4 bases and J lost 1, with 13 bases in between. This CDR3 spans 15 amino acids. The CDR3: CASSRWDTPNTEAFF. DNA for the CDR3: TGCGCCAGCAGCCGCTGGGACACCCCGAACACTGAAGCTTTCTTT.

The chain couples TRBV19 to TRBJ1-2; 7 nucleotides line up with TRBD1. Germline loops: CDR1 LNHDA, CDR2 SQIVND (reference sequence). V dropped 5 bases and J dropped 5; count of bases not matched to a gene: 14. CDR3 size: 16 residues. CDR3 sequence (DNA): TGTGCCAGTAGTGTTACGTTAGGGACAGCAGAATATGGCTACACCTTC. This gives the protein CASSVTLGTAEYGYTF.

V and J are TRBV29-1 and TRBJ1-2; D call uncertain. The CDR3 is 12 residues long. The V end lost 4 bases, the J end lost 3 bases, and 9 bases lay between the germline ends. Germline-derived CDR1 and CDR2 are SQVTM and ANQGSEA. CDR3 bases: TGCAGCGTTGTGTGGGGAGACTATGGCTACACCTTC. Translation: CSVVWGDYGYTF.

CDR3 amino acids: CASSLHAAGGRGELFF. The CDR3 coding sequence is TGTGCCAGCAGCTTACATGCAGCGGGAGGCCGTGGGGAGCTGTTTTTT. This sequence joins TRBV7-6 and TRBJ2-2, with TRBD2 matching over 9 bases. V was clipped by 2 bases and J by 8 bases; unmatched bases: 9. This CDR3 region has 16 residues. Looked up from germline, CDR1 is SGHVS and CDR2 is FNYEAQ.

The chain combines TRBV4-3 with TRBJ1-4; the D gene is possibly TRBD1 (6 bases). The CDR3 spans 16 residues. V lost 4 bases and J lost 7, with 19 bases in between. Germline CDR1 is LGHNA and CDR2 is YSLEER. This CDR3 reads CASSRRSSQGPEKLFF. The CDR3 region has the DNA TGCGCCAGCAGCCGCCGCTCGTCGCAGGGGCCTGAAAAACTGTTTTTT.

The J gene is TRBJ2-3, the V gene TRBV2; the match to TRBD1 covers 9 bases. This CDR3 has 14 amino acids. Germline V gene data show CDR1 as SNHLY and CDR2 as FYNNEI. The trim removed 9 bases at V and 7 bases at J, leaving 11 bases unmatched. As DNA, the CDR3 is TGTGCCAGTCTAGGGACAGGGTTCGGGAATACGCAGTATTTT. Residues: CASLGTGFGNTQYF.

The chain combines TRBV5-4 with TRBJ1-1, with TRBD1 matching over 10 bases. V shed 3 bases, J shed 12 bases, and the junction held 14 bases outside the gene matches. From germline, CDR1 is SGHNT and CDR2 YYREEE (reference sequence). The length of the CDR3 is 15 residues. The CDR3 nucleotides read TGTGCCAGCAGCTCACAGACAGGGGGCGGGGGTAGGTCTTTCTTT. Translated, it gives CASSSQTGGGGRSFF.

This clone was counted between two and nine times. This rearrangement joins TRBV5-1 to TRBJ1-6, with a tentative D call TRBD1 (5 bases). Looked up from germline, CDR1 is SGHRS and CDR2 is YFSETQ. The CDR3 length is 15 residues. Trimming left V 4 bases short and J 2 bases short, with 10 bases between. The CDR3 nucleotides are TGCGCCAGCAGCCCGGGGGGTACCTATAATTCACCCCTCCACTTT. It codes for CASSPGGTYNSPLHF.

Only a few counts were recorded for this clone. V gene TRBV25-1 combines with J gene TRBJ1-2, with 9 bases fitting TRBD1. The CDR3 totals 15 residues. Germline CDR1 reads MGHDK; CDR2 reads SYGVNS. After removal of 4 bases from V and 4 bases from J, the junction contained 7 bases not matched to a gene. In DNA, the CDR3 is TGTGCCAGCAGTGTCACAGGGGGCGCTGGCTATGGCTACACCTTC. Its translation is CASSVTGGAGYGYTF.

The rearrangement uses TRBV5-5 and TRBJ2-3; the match to TRBD2 covers 7 bases. CDR1 SGHKS and CDR2 YYEKEE come from the germline V gene (reference sequence). The V gene end was trimmed by 1 base and the J gene end by 4 bases; junction bases not matched to a gene: 6. This CDR3 contains 15 residues. Written as DNA, the CDR3 is TGTGCCAGCAGCTTGACGGGAGGATCGGCAGATACGCAGTATTTT. Its protein product is CASSLTGGSADTQYF.

The V and J genes are TRBV18 and TRBJ1-1; D is uncertain. The CDR3 extends over 14 amino acids. The V gene's germline CDR1 is KGHSH and CDR2 LQKENI. Trimming removed 1 base from V and 10 bases from J, with 16 bases in between. CDR3 bases: TGTGCCAGCTCACCACGAGGAAATACCGACGGAGCTTTCTTT. This translates into CASSPRGNTDGAFF.

The CDR3 sequence is CAISESLTSGSGNEQFF. The CDR3 DNA reads as TGTGCCATCAGTGAGTCCCTTACTAGCGGGAGTGGCAATGAGCAGTTCTTC. The chain couples TRBV10-3 to TRBJ2-1; 11 nucleotides line up with TRBD2. The CDR3 length is 17 residues. V shed 0 bases and J 6 bases; nucleotides not matched to a gene: 7. Germline lookup yields CDR1 ENHRY and CDR2 SYGVKD.

The chain joins TRBV18 to TRBJ1-3; 8 nucleotides align to TRBD1. This CDR3 has 15 amino acids. V shed 3 bases, J shed 3 bases, and the junction held 4 bases outside the gene matches. In germline, CDR1 is KGHSH, CDR2 LQKENI. CDR3 nucleotides: TGTGCCAGCTCACCCCAGGGACAGGTTGGAAACACCATATATTTT. This translates into CASSPQGQVGNTIYF.

As regards this clone: The sample holds other DNA sequences that translate to the same CDR3. The J gene is TRBJ2-3, the V gene TRBV5-1; D is uncertain. Germline lookup yields CDR1 SGHRS and CDR2 YFSETQ. The CDR3 is 12 residues long. Trimming removed 1 base at V and 3 bases at J, with 3 bases between. The DNA of the CDR3 is TGCGCCAGCAGCTTGTCAACAGATACGCAGTATTTT. It encodes CASSLSTDTQYF. Complete variable domain (other parts from reference TRBV5-1 and TRBJ2-3): KAGVTQTPRYLIKTRGQQVTLSCSPISGHRSVSWYQQTPGQGLQFLFEYFSETQRNKGNFPGRFSGRQFSNSRSEMNVSTLELGDSALYLCASSLSTDTQYFGPGTRLTVL.

This clone turned up a few times. The genes are TRBV12-3 or TRBV12-4 and TRBJ2-3; tentatively, D is TRBD2 (6 bases). CDR3 length: 12 amino acids. V shed 6 bases and J shed 11 bases, with 15 bases lying between them. CDR3 residues: CASRRDLRRQYF. CDR3 in DNA: TGTGCCAGCAGGCGGGACCTAAGGAGGCAGTATTTT.

The chain joins TRBV24-1 to TRBJ2-7; 13 positions match TRBD2. Trimming removed 4 bases from V and 6 bases from J; junction bases left unmatched: 8. This CDR3 region has 16 residues. Germline V gene lookup returns CDR1 KGHDR and CDR2 SFDVKD. The CDR3 DNA reads as TGTGCCACCAGTGAAACAACTAGCGGGGGGGCCGGCGAGCAGTACTTC. Its protein is CATSETTSGGAGEQYF.

The chain recombines TRBV19 with TRBJ2-1, with TRBD2 matching 11 bases. The trim removed 4 bases at V and 2 bases at J, leaving 4 bases unmatched. Germline CDR1 reads LNHDA; CDR2 reads SQIVND (reference sequence). The CDR3 is made up of 16 amino acids. CDR3 sequence: CASSTSSGGPYNEQFF. The CDR3 bases are TGTGCCAGTAGTACCTCTAGCGGGGGGCCCTACAATGAGCAGTTCTTC. Using reference TRBV19 and TRBJ2-1 for the parts outside the CDR3, the full variable domain is DGGITQSPKYLFRKEGQNVTLSCEQNLNHDAMYWYRQDPGQGLRLIYYSQIVNDFQKGDIAEGYSVSREKKESFPLTVTSAQKNPTAFYLCASSTSSGGPYNEQFFGPGTRLTVL.